This T cell receptor beta chain was identified in a study of immune evolution from preneoplasia to lung adenocarcinoma. Regarding the study as a whole: Top clone frequencies peaked in normal lung, apparently declining through invasive adenocarcinoma. Normal lung had highest clonality; later lesions appeared denser, more diverse.

Sequencing used immunoSEQ multiplex PCR; TCRdb keeps in-frame clones, though not all of them. The sample records under 3,500 clones, under 85% being singletons. As concerns this clone: Its antigen is unknown.

The germline gives CDR1 SGHDT, CDR2 YYEEEE. CDR3 length equals 13 residues. V was clipped by 3 bases and J by 4 bases, with 10 bases between them. The V and J genes are TRBV5-6 and TRBJ1-1, with a tentative D call TRBD1 (6 bases). The receptor's source is a person aged 40 to 49 with lung adenocarcinoma. The sequenced sample was FFPE adjacent normal lung tissue. The CDR3 spells CASSYIQGTEAFF. The CDR3 DNA is TGTGCCAGCAGCTATATACAGGGCACTGAAGCTTTCTTT.